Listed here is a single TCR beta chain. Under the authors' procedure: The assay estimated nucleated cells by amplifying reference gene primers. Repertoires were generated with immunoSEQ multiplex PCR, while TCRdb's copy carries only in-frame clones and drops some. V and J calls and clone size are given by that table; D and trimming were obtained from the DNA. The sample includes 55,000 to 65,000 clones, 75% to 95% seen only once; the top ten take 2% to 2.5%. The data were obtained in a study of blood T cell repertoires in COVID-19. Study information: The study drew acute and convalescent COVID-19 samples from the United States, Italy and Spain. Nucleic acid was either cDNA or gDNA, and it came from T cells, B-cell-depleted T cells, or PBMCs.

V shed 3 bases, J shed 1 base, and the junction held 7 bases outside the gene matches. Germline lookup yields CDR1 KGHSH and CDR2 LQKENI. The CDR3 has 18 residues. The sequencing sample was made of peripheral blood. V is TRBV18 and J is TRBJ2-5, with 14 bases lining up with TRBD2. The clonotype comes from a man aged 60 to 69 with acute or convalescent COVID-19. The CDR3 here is CASSPRGLAGGSQETQYF. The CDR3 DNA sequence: TGTGCCAGCTCACCGAGAGGACTAGCGGGAGGTTCCCAAGAGACCCAGTACTTC.